A single sample is the source of the 13 T cell receptor beta chains below, sequenced in a study of blood T cell repertoires in COVID-19. Assay used: immunoSEQ multiplex PCR; TCRdb lists only in-frame clones, some missing. The sample includes about 89,000 clones, 80% of them seen just once. Sequencing used peripheral blood. These receptors were taken from a woman older than 75 with acute or convalescent COVID-19.

The V and J genes are TRBV19 and TRBJ2-1, with 8 bases matching TRBD1. The germline V gene encodes CDR1 LNHDA and CDR2 SQIVND (reference sequence). After removal of 9 bases from V and 9 bases from J, the junction contained 4 bases not matched to a gene. The CDR3 spans 11 residues. DNA for the CDR3: TGTGCCAGCGACAGGGGTGTTGAGCAGTTCTTC. This codes for CASDRGVEQFF.

The gene calls are TRBV18 and TRBJ1-5, with 8 bases identical to TRBD1. This CDR3 region has 16 residues. J gave up 1 base and V 3 bases, and 5 bases lay outside the gene matches. Germline lookup yields CDR1 KGHSH and CDR2 LQKENI. The CDR3 sequence: CASSPQGAWSNQPQHF. CDR3 nucleotide sequence: TGTGCCAGCTCACCCCAGGGGGCATGGAGCAATCAGCCCCAGCATTTT.

J is TRBJ2-5 and V is TRBV30; 13 bases agree with TRBD2. Germline values: CDR1 GTSNPN, CDR2 SVGIG (reference sequence). The trim removed 5 bases at V and 5 bases at J, leaving 8 bases unmatched. This CDR3 has 15 residues. The chain's CDR3 is CAWSTSGRIRETQYF. Written as DNA, the CDR3 is TGTGCCTGGTCGACTAGCGGGAGGATTCGGGAGACCCAGTACTTC.

V is TRBV7-9 and J is TRBJ2-7, with D uncertain. Trimming removed 5 bases from V and 5 bases from J, with 10 bases in between. The V gene's germline CDR1 is SEHNR and CDR2 FQNEAQ (reference sequence). The CDR3 length is 12 residues. The DNA for the CDR3 is TGTGCCAGCAGCCCCAACAGCAACGAGCAGTACTTC. Protein sequence: CASSPNSNEQYF.

This chain uses TRBV4-1 with TRBJ2-4; D perhaps matches TRBD2 (6 bases). Looked up from germline, CDR1 is MGHRA and CDR2 is YSYEKL. V was pared by 1 base and J by 3 bases, with 13 bases between. The CDR3 contains 16 residues. The DNA for the CDR3 is TGCGCCAGCAGCCAAGTCGGGGGACCGGTCAAAAACATTCAGTACTTC. This encodes CASSQVGGPVKNIQYF.

The chain links TRBV7-8 to TRBJ1-1; D possibly corresponds to TRBD1 (6 bases). The length of the CDR3 is 13 residues. V was trimmed by 5 bases and J by 8 bases, leaving 15 bases between them. Germline V gene data show CDR1 as SGHVS and CDR2 as FQNEAQ. The CDR3: CASSQAGVPEAFF. The CDR3 coding sequence is TGTGCCAGCAGCCAGGCAGGGGTCCCCGAAGCTTTCTTT.

The genes are TRBV30 and TRBJ2-3; 10 bases are a match to TRBD2. J was trimmed by 1 base and V by 5 bases; bases with no gene match: 3. This CDR3 is 14 amino acids long. Germline V CDR1 and CDR2: GTSNPN, SVGIG (reference sequence). The CDR3 region is CAWASGGRTDTQYF. CDR3 DNA: TGTGCCTGGGCTAGCGGGGGACGCACAGATACGCAGTATTTT.

The rearrangement uses TRBV5-1 and TRBJ2-4, with D possibly TRBD2 on 6 matching bases. Germline CDR1 is SGHRS and CDR2 is YFSETQ. This CDR3 is 16 amino acids long. Trimming pared 4 bases from V and 7 bases from J, leaving 21 bases between. In DNA form, the CDR3 reads TGCGCCAGCAGCAATCCCCGTACCGGGACTGCGAACATTCAGTACTTC. Its protein is CASSNPRTGTANIQYF.

DNA for the CDR3: TGTGCCACAGATGACCGGGACAGCTACGAGCAGTACTTC. Translating gives CATDDRDSYEQYF. V gene TRBV24-1 combines with J gene TRBJ2-7; TRBD1 aligns across 7 bases. Germline lookup yields CDR1 KGHDR and CDR2 SFDVKD. The trim removed 10 bases at V and 3 bases at J, leaving 8 bases unmatched. This CDR3 has 13 residues.

The rearrangement links TRBV7-8 to TRBJ2-1; D may be TRBD2 (7 bases). Germline V gives CDR1 SGHVS, CDR2 FQNEAQ. V lost 4 bases to trimming and J lost 2 bases, with 9 bases between them. The CDR3 extends over 14 amino acids. CDR3 protein: CASSWRGPYNEQFF. DNA of the CDR3: TGTGCCAGCAGCTGGCGGGGGCCCTACAATGAGCAGTTCTTC.

This chain links TRBV19 with TRBJ1-2; D may be TRBD1 (5 bases). Trimming removed 3 bases from V and 4 bases from J, with 9 bases in between. Germline lookup yields CDR1 LNHDA and CDR2 SQIVND (reference sequence). This CDR3 is built from 13 residues. The chain's CDR3 is CASSIPGSYGYTF. The CDR3 DNA follows: TGTGCCAGTAGTATTCCAGGGTCCTATGGCTACACCTTC.

The chain is built from TRBV7-9 and TRBJ2-7; 13 nucleotides line up with TRBD2. The germline V gene has CDR1 SEHNR and CDR2 FQNEAQ (reference sequence). V trimming: 5 bases; J trimming: 4 bases; junction bases outside the gene matches: 5. This CDR3 has 15 amino acids. The chain's CDR3 is CASSQTSGRAYEQYF. As DNA, the CDR3 is TGTGCCAGCAGCCAAACTAGCGGGAGGGCATACGAGCAGTACTTC.

The rearrangement links TRBV2 to TRBJ2-1; 11 nucleotides align to TRBD2. Germline CDR1 is SNHLY and CDR2 is FYNNEI. The CDR3 covers 19 residues. V trimming: 3 bases; J trimming: 4 bases; junction bases outside the gene matches: 14. Here the CDR3 reads CASSEGLAAPGFRYNEQFF. CDR3 coding DNA: TGTGCCAGCAGTGAGGGACTAGCGGCACCGGGATTCCGATACAATGAGCAGTTCTTC.